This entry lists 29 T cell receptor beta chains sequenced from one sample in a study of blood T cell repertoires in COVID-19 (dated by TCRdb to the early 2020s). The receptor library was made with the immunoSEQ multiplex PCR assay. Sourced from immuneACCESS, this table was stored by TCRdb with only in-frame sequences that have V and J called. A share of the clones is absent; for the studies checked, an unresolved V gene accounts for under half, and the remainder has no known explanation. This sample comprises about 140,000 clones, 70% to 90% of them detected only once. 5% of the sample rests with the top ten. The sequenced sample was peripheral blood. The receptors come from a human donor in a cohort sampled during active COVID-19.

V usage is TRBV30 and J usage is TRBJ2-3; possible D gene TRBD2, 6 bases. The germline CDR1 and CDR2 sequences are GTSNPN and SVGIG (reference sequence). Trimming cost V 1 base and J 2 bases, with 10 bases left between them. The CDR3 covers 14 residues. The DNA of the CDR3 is TGTGCCTGGAGTGGGCTAGCGCCCACAGATACGCAGTATTTT. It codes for CAWSGLAPTDTQYF.

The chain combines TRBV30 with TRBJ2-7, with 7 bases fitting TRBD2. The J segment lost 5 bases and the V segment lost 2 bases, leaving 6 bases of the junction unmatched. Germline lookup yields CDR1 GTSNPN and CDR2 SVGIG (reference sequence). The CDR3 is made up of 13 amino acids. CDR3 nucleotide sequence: TGTGCCTGGAGTAGGGAGGGGCCCCACGAGCAGTACTTC. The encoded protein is CAWSREGPHEQYF.

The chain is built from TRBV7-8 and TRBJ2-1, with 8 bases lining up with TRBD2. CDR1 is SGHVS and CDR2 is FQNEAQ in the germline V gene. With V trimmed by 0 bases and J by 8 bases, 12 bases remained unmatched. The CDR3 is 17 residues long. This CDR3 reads CASSLAPWGGRNHEQFF. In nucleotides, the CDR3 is TGTGCCAGCAGCTTAGCCCCATGGGGCGGGAGGAACCATGAGCAGTTCTTC.

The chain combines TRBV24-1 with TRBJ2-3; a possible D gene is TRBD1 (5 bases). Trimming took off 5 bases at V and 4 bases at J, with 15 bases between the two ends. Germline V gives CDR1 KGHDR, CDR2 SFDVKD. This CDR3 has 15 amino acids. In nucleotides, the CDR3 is TGTGCCACCAGTGGCACGGGCCAGGGCCCAGATACGCAGTATTTT. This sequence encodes CATSGTGQGPDTQYF.

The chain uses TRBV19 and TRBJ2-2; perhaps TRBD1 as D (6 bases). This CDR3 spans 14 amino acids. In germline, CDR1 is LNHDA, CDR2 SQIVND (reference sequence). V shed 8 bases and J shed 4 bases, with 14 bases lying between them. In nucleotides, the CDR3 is TGTGCCAGTCGCCTAACAGGGACCACCGGGGAGCTGTTTTTT. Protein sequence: CASRLTGTTGELFF.

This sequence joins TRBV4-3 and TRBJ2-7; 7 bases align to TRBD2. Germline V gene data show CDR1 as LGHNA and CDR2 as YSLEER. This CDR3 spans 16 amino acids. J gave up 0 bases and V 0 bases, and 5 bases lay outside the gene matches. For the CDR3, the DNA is TGCGCCAGCAGCCAAGATCTGGGGGGGGTCTCCTACGAGCAGTACTTC. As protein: CASSQDLGGVSYEQYF.

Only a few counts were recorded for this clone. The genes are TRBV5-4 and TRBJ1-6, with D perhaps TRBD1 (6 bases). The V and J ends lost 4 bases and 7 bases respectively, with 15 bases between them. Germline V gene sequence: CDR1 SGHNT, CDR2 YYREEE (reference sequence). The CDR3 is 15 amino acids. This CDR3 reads CASSPGGGHNSPLHF. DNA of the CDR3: TGTGCCAGCAGCCCGGGAGGGGGGCACAATTCACCCCTCCACTTT. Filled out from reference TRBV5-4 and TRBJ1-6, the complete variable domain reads ETGVTQSPTHLIKTRGQQVTLRCSSQSGHNTVSWYQQALGQGPQFIFQYYREEENGRGNFPPRFSGLQFPNYSSELNVNALELDDSALYLCASSPGGGHNSPLHFGNGTRLTVT.

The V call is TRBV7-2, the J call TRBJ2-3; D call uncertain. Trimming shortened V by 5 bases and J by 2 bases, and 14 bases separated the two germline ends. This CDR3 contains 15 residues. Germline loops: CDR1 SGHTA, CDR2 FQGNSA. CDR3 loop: CASSSRSPPTDTQYF. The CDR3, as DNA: TGTGCCAGCAGCAGTAGGAGCCCACCCACAGATACGCAGTATTTT.

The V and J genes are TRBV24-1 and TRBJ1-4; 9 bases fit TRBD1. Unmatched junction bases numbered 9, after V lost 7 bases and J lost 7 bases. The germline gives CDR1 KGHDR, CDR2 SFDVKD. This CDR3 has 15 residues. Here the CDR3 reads CATRNTGTGCEKLFF. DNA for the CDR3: TGTGCCACCAGAAATACCGGGACAGGGTGTGAAAAACTGTTTTTT.

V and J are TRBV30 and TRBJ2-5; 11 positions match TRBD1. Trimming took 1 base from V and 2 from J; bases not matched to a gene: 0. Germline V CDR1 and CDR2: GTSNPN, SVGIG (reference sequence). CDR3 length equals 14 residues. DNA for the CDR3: TGTGCCTGGAGTGGGGACAGGGGGCAAGAGACCCAGTACTTC. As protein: CAWSGDRGQETQYF. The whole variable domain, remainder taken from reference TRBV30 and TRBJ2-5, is SQTIHQWPATLVQPVGSPLSLECTVEGTSNPNLYWYRQAAGRGLQLLFYSVGIGQISSEVPQNLSASRPQDRQFILSSKKLLLSDSGFYLCAWSGDRGQETQYFGPGTRLLVL.

Here the CDR3 reads CASSPLIGRQGDSPLHF. For the CDR3, the DNA is TGCGCCAGCAGCCCCCTGATAGGACGACAGGGTGATTCACCCCTCCACTTT. The rearrangement uses TRBV5-1 and TRBJ1-6, with 7 positions matching TRBD1. The V gene's germline CDR1 is SGHRS and CDR2 YFSETQ. The CDR3 covers 17 residues. Trimming took 4 bases from V and 8 from J; bases not matched to a gene: 15.

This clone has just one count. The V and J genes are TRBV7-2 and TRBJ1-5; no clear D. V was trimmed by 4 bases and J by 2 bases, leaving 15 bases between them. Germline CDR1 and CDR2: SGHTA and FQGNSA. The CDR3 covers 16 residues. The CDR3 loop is CASSSLAGFGNQPQHF. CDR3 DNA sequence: TGTGCCAGCAGCTCGTTGGCGGGGTTTGGCAATCAGCCCCAGCATTTT.

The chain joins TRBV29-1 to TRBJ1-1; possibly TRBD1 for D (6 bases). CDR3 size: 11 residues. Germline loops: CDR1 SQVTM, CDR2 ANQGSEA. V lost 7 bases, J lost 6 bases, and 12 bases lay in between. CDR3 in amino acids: CSESRGPEAFF. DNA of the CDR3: TGCAGCGAATCCAGGGGCCCTGAAGCTTTCTTT.

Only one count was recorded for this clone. The CDR3 DNA sequence: TGTGCCAGCAGCCAACAGGGGGGGGTTAAGAGTTCACCCCTCCACTTT. This gives the protein CASSQQGGVKSSPLHF. The chain has TRBV28 and TRBJ1-6; 8 nucleotides line up with TRBD1. This CDR3 has 16 amino acids. V shed 6 bases, J shed 9 bases, and the junction held 13 bases outside the gene matches. The germline V gene encodes CDR1 MDHEN and CDR2 SYDVKM. Full variable domain (remainder filled in from reference TRBV28 and TRBJ1-6): DVKVTQSSRYLVKRTGEKVFLECVQDMDHENMFWYRQDPGLGLRLIYFSYDVKMKEKGDIPEGYSVSREKKERFSLILESASTNQTSMYLCASSQQGGVKSSPLHFGNGTRLTVT.

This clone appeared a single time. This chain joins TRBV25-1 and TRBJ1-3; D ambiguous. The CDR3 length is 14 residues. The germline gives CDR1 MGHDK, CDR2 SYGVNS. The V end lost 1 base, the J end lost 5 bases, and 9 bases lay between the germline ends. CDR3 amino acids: CASSEFGERNTIYF. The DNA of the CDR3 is TGTGCCAGCAGTGAATTCGGAGAGAGAAACACCATATATTTT.

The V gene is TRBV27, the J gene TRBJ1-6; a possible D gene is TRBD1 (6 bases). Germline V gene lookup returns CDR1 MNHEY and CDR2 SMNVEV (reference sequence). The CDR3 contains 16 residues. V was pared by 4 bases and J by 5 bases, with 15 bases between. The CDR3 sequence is CASSWKSGTNNSPLHF. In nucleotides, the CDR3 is TGTGCCAGCAGTTGGAAGTCCGGGACAAATAATTCACCCCTCCACTTT.

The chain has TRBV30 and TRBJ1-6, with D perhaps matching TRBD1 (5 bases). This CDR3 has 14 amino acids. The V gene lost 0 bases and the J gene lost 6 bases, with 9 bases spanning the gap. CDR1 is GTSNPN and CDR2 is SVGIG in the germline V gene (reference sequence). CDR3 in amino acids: CAWSVGGGNSPLHF. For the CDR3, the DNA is TGTGCCTGGAGTGTTGGGGGAGGTAATTCACCCCTCCACTTT. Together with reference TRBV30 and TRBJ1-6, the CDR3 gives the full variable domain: SQTIHQWPATLVQPVGSPLSLECTVEGTSNPNLYWYRQAAGRGLQLLFYSVGIGQISSEVPQNLSASRPQDRQFILSSKKLLLSDSGFYLCAWSVGGGNSPLHFGNGTRLTVT.

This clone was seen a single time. As DNA, the CDR3 is TGTGCCAGCACCCTCCTGGGCCTCCTGGACACTGAAGCTTTCTTT. Protein: CASTLLGLLDTEAFF. This sequence joins TRBV5-8 and TRBJ1-1; D uncertain. The CDR3 has 15 amino acids. V dropped 6 bases and J dropped 3 bases, with 18 bases sitting between them. CDR1 SGHTS and CDR2 YDEGEE come from the germline V gene.

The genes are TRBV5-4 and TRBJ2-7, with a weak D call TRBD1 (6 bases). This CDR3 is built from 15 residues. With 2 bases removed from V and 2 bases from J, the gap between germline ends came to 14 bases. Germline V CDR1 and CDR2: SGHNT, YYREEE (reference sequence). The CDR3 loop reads CASSFFSGAAYEQYF. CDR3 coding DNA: TGTGCCAGCAGCTTCTTTTCAGGGGCGGCCTACGAGCAGTACTTC.

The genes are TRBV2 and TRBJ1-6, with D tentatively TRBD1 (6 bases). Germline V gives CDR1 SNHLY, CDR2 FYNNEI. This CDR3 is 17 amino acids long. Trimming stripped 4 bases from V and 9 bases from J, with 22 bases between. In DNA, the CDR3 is TGTGCCAGCAGTGGAAGGGCGACAGGCCCCGTCGGTTCACCCCTCCACTTT. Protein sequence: CASSGRATGPVGSPLHF.

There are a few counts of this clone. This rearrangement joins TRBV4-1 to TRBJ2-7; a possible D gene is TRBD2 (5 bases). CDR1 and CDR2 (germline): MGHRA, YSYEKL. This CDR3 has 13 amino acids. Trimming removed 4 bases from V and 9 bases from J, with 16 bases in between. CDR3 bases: TGCGCCAGCAGCCCCCCCACGGGAACGGGGCAGTACTTC. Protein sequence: CASSPPTGTGQYF.

The CDR3 spells CASSSGTGRYNSPLHF. The CDR3 bases are TGCGCCAGCAGCTCGGGGACAGGGCGCTATAATTCACCCCTCCACTTT. The V and J genes are TRBV5-1 and TRBJ1-6; 9 nucleotides align to TRBD1. V gave up 3 bases and J gave up 3 bases; unmatched junction bases: 4. Germline values: CDR1 SGHRS, CDR2 YFSETQ. The CDR3 extends over 16 amino acids.

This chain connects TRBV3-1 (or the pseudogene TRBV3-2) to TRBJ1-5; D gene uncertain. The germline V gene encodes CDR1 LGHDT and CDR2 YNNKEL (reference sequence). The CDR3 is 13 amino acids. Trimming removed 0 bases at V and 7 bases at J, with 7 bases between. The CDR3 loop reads CASSQDREQPQHF. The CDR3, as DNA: TGTGCCAGCAGCCAAGATCGGGAGCAGCCCCAGCATTTT.

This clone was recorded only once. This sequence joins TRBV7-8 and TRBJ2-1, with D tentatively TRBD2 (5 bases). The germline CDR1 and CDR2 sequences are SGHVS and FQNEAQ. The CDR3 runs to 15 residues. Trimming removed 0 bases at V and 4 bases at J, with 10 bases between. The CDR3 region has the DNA TGTGCCAGCAGCTTAGCTGGAGGACCATACAATGAGCAGTTCTTC. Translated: CASSLAGGPYNEQFF.

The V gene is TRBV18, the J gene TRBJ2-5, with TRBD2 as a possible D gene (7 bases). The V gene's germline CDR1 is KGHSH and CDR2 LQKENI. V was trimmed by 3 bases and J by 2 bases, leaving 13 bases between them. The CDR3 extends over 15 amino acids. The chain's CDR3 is CASSPGGQGQETQYF. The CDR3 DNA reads TGTGCCAGCTCACCGGGGGGGCAGGGTCAAGAGACCCAGTACTTC.

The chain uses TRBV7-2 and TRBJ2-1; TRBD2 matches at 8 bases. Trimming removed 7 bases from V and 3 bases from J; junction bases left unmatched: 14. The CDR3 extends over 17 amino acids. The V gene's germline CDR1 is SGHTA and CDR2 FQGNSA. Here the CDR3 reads CASTSTLRGGYYNEQFF. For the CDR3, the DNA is TGTGCCAGCACCTCCACCTTACGGGGGGGGTACTACAATGAGCAGTTCTTC.

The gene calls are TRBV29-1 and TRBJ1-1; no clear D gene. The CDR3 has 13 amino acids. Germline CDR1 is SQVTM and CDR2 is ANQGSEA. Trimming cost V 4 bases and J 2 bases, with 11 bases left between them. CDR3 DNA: TGCAGCGTTGCCACTTATAGAAACACTGAAGCTTTCTTT. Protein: CSVATYRNTEAFF.

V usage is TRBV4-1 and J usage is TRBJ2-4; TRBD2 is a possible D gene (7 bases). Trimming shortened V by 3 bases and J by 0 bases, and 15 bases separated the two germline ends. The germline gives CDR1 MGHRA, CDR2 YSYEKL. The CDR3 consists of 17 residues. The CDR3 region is CASSHVGGPLAKNIQYF. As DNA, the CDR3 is TGCGCCAGCAGCCATGTGGGGGGGCCTTTAGCCAAAAACATTCAGTACTTC.

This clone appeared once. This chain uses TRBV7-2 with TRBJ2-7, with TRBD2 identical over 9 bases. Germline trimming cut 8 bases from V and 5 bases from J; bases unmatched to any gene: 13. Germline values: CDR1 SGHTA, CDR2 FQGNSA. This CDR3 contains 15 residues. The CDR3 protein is CASGPPGLAVHEQYF. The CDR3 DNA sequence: TGTGCCAGCGGGCCTCCGGGACTAGCTGTCCACGAGCAGTACTTC.